This passage covers 23 T cell receptor beta chains from one sample sequenced in a study of technical replicates of blood from several donors. Repertoires were generated with immunoSEQ multiplex PCR, while TCRdb's copy carries only in-frame clones and drops some. Here the sample spans tens of thousands of clones, roughly 92% being singletons. Material for sequencing was T cells isolated from PBMCs. The receptors shown here come from a human donor in good health.

V and J are TRBV2 and TRBJ1-2; 7 bases line up with TRBD1. The germline gives CDR1 SNHLY, CDR2 FYNNEI. This CDR3 contains 14 residues. V lost 3 bases to trimming and J lost 6 bases; unmatched junction nucleotides: 7. CDR3 in amino acids: CASSEWRGHDGYTF. Written as DNA, the CDR3 is TGTGCCAGCAGTGAGTGGAGGGGGCACGATGGCTACACCTTC.

This clone was observed a single time. The rearrangement uses TRBV28 and TRBJ1-2; tentative D call: TRBD1 (6 bases). V dropped 4 bases and J dropped 4 bases, with 13 bases sitting between them. Germline lookup yields CDR1 MDHEN and CDR2 SYDVKM. CDR3 size: 14 residues. Here the CDR3 DNA reads TGTGCCAGCAGTTCACCGGGACAAGGCTATGGCTACACCTTC. This gives the protein CASSSPGQGYGYTF.

V gene TRBV15 combines with J gene TRBJ1-3; 8 bases agree with TRBD1. This CDR3 is built from 14 residues. The germline V gene has CDR1 LNHNV and CDR2 YYDKDF (reference sequence). V lost 1 base, J lost 4 bases, and 0 bases stayed unmatched. The CDR3 loop is CATSRGTGGNTIYF. CDR3 DNA sequence: TGTGCCACCAGCAGAGGGACAGGGGGAAACACCATATATTTT.

The chain combines TRBV6-1 with TRBJ1-2, with D uncertain. The CDR3 consists of 14 residues. V dropped 6 bases and J dropped 3 bases, with 14 bases sitting between them. Germline CDR1 is MNHNS and CDR2 is SASEGT. CDR3 amino acids: CASSGLSTDYGYTF. The CDR3 DNA follows: TGTGCCAGCAGCGGACTCTCCACCGACTATGGCTACACCTTC.

The CDR3 loop reads CASSPGTVTDTQYF. The CDR3 coding sequence is TGTGCCAGCAGTCCCGGGACAGTCACAGATACGCAGTATTTT. J is TRBJ2-3 and V is TRBV28; 7 bases line up with TRBD1. The germline gives CDR1 MDHEN, CDR2 SYDVKM. With 5 bases clipped from V and 2 bases from J, the junction kept 4 bases outside the gene matches. The CDR3 sequence is 14 residues long. The full variable domain, completed using reference TRBV28 and TRBJ2-3, is DVKVTQSSRYLVKRTGEKVFLECVQDMDHENMFWYRQDPGLGLRLIYFSYDVKMKEKGDIPEGYSVSREKKERFSLILESASTNQTSMYLCASSPGTVTDTQYFGPGTRLTVL.

CDR3 sequence: CASRVYTSDGYTF. In nucleotides, the CDR3 is TGTGCCAGCAGAGTTTACACTAGCGATGGCTACACCTTC. The chain links TRBV5-8 to TRBJ1-2; D gene unclear. The CDR3 sequence is 13 residues long. In germline, CDR1 is SGHTS, CDR2 YDEGEE. V was clipped by 5 bases and J by 6 bases, with 14 bases between them.

The chain has TRBV19 and TRBJ2-5; D remains ambiguous. V was pared by 1 base and J by 4 bases, with 7 bases between. There are 13 residues in the CDR3. Germline CDR1 is LNHDA and CDR2 is SQIVND (reference sequence). The CDR3 DNA is TGTGCCAGTAGTATAGGAATCAGAGAGACCCAGTACTTC. It specifies CASSIGIRETQYF.

The chain combines TRBV6-1 with TRBJ2-6; TRBD1 is a possible D gene (5 bases). Germline V gives CDR1 MNHNS, CDR2 SASEGT. CDR3 length: 17 residues. V dropped 0 bases and J dropped 2 bases, with 11 bases sitting between them. Here the CDR3 reads CASSEASRAAGANVLTF. In nucleotides, the CDR3 is TGTGCCAGCAGTGAAGCCTCCAGGGCGGCTGGGGCCAACGTCCTGACTTTC.

The chain joins TRBV5-4 to TRBJ2-1; TRBD2 is a possible D gene (6 bases). The V end lost 1 base, the J end lost 0 bases, and 8 bases lay between the germline ends. The CDR3 loop spans 15 amino acids. Germline V gene data show CDR1 as SGHNT and CDR2 as YYREEE (reference sequence). Here the CDR3 reads CASSLLGGSYNEQFF. In DNA, the CDR3 is TGTGCCAGCAGCTTGCTGGGGGGCTCCTACAATGAGCAGTTCTTC.

This rearrangement joins TRBV5-4 to TRBJ1-1; tentatively, D is TRBD1 (6 bases). Germline CDR1 SGHNT, CDR2 YYREEE (reference sequence). Trimming removed 5 bases at V and 5 bases at J, with 13 bases between. The CDR3 contains 13 residues. CDR3 residues: CASRTTGKTEAFF. CDR3 nucleotide sequence: TGTGCCAGCAGGACTACAGGGAAGACTGAAGCTTTCTTT.

The chain recombines TRBV7-6 with TRBJ2-5; TRBD2 matches 8 bases. Per the germline V gene, CDR1 is SGHVS and CDR2 is FNYEAQ. Unmatched junction bases numbered 2, after V lost 0 bases and J lost 2 bases. The CDR3 is 15 residues long. The CDR3 DNA sequence: TGTGCCAGCAGCTTAGCCCTAGCGGGTCAAGAGACCCAGTACTTC. Amino acid sequence: CASSLALAGQETQYF.

V gene TRBV30 combines with J gene TRBJ1-1; a possible D gene is TRBD1 (5 bases). This CDR3 spans 12 amino acids. V lost 6 bases and J lost 7, with 15 bases in between. Germline CDR1 GTSNPN, CDR2 SVGIG (reference sequence). The DNA for the CDR3 is TGTGCCTGTTCCCCCCAGGGAAGTGAAGCTTTCTTT. The encoded protein is CACSPQGSEAFF.

The chain carries TRBV9 and TRBJ1-4; the D is unclear. The germline V gene has CDR1 SGDLS and CDR2 YYNGEE. The CDR3 covers 14 residues. Between the trimmed V and J ends, which lost 7 bases and 4 bases, there was a span of 14 bases. The CDR3 reads CASSRGPNNEKLFF. The CDR3 region has the DNA TGTGCCAGCTCCCGAGGGCCTAATAATGAAAAACTGTTTTTT.

The chain links TRBV5-6 to TRBJ2-1; possibly TRBD1 for D (6 bases). Germline V CDR1 and CDR2: SGHDT, YYEEEE. CDR3 size: 15 residues. V shed 0 bases and J shed 2 bases, with 9 bases lying between them. CDR3 DNA: TGTGCCAGCAGCTTGGGTGGGGGCCCCTACAATGAGCAGTTCTTC. This translates into CASSLGGGPYNEQFF.

The chain carries TRBV4-1 and TRBJ1-2; D gene unclear. The CDR3 is 12 amino acids. Germline-derived CDR1 and CDR2 are MGHRA and YSYEKL. Trimming left V 1 base short and J 5 bases short, with 5 bases between. CDR3 sequence: CASSQAEYGYTF. For the CDR3, the DNA is TGCGCCAGCAGCCAAGCGGAGTATGGCTACACCTTC.

This chain links TRBV10-1 with TRBJ2-1; TRBD2 matches 14 bases. The CDR3 covers 19 residues. With 5 bases clipped from V and 6 bases from J, the junction kept 15 bases outside the gene matches. Germline V CDR1 and CDR2: WNHNN, SYGVQD (reference sequence). The DNA for the CDR3 is TGCGCCAGCAGTTCGGCCGGGACTAGCGGGAGATTAGGCCTCAATGAGCAGTTCTTC. This translates into CASSSAGTSGRLGLNEQFF.

The chain couples TRBV7-9 to TRBJ2-1; D unclear. The CDR3 length is 11 residues. Trimming pared 8 bases from V and 10 bases from J, leaving 12 bases between. Germline V gene data show CDR1 as SEHNR and CDR2 as FQNEAQ (reference sequence). The DNA of the CDR3 is TGTGCCAGCGGCCAGGCCGAAGAGCAGTTCTTC. Its protein is CASGQAEEQFF.

CDR3 nucleotide sequence: TGTGCCAGCAGCTCGACAGGGGGAGTAAATGAGCAGTTCTTC. It encodes CASSSTGGVNEQFF. The chain is built from TRBV7-9 and TRBJ2-1; TRBD1 matches at 9 bases. Looked up from germline, CDR1 is SEHNR and CDR2 is FQNEAQ (reference sequence). CDR3 length: 14 amino acids. Trimming at V came to 4 bases and at J to 7 bases, leaving 5 bases not matched to a gene.

The chain recombines TRBV4-2 with TRBJ2-5; 13 nucleotides agree with TRBD2. The CDR3 length is 17 residues. Per germline, CDR1 LGHNA and CDR2 YNFKEQ. The V and J ends lost 4 bases and 5 bases, in that order; junction bases with no gene match: 10. Here the CDR3 DNA reads TGTGCCAGCAGCCCTACCGGACTAGCGGGAGTTTTGGAGACCCAGTACTTC. Its translation: CASSPTGLAGVLETQYF.

The chain links TRBV11-2 to TRBJ2-3; no clear D. There are 14 residues in the CDR3. V lost 5 bases to trimming and J lost 2 bases, with 11 bases between them. CDR1 SGHAT and CDR2 FQNNGV come from the germline V gene. CDR3 sequence reads: CASSPGVVTDTQYF. CDR3 DNA sequence: TGTGCCAGCAGCCCTGGAGTGGTCACAGATACGCAGTATTTT.

This chain connects TRBV9 to TRBJ2-3; 7 nucleotides line up with TRBD2. The CDR3 extends over 16 amino acids. The germline V gene has CDR1 SGDLS and CDR2 YYNGEE. V was pared by 3 bases and J by 0 bases, with 7 bases of the junction left unmatched. The CDR3 DNA follows: TGTGCCAGCAGCGGAATCCTAGCGGACAGCACAGATACGCAGTATTTT. Residues: CASSGILADSTDTQYF.

About this clone itself: Compared with germline, one end of the junction differs, possibly owing to a read error. The gene calls are TRBV7-9 and TRBJ1-2; 7 nucleotides agree with TRBD1. The CDR3 extends over 13 amino acids. Germline CDR1 reads SEHNR; CDR2 reads FQNEAQ (reference sequence). The CDR3 loop reads CASSLGTAYGYTF. The CDR3 bases are TGTGCCAGCAGTTTAGGGACAGCCTATGGCTACACCTTC.

The chain couples TRBV5-4 to TRBJ2-7; 10 nucleotides line up with TRBD2. From germline, CDR1 is SGHNT and CDR2 YYREEE (reference sequence). The V and J ends lost 5 bases and 5 bases, in that order; junction bases with no gene match: 7. There are 14 residues in the CDR3. The CDR3 here is CASRDGLAVNEQYF. Written as DNA, the CDR3 is TGTGCCAGCAGGGACGGACTAGCGGTCAACGAGCAGTACTTC.